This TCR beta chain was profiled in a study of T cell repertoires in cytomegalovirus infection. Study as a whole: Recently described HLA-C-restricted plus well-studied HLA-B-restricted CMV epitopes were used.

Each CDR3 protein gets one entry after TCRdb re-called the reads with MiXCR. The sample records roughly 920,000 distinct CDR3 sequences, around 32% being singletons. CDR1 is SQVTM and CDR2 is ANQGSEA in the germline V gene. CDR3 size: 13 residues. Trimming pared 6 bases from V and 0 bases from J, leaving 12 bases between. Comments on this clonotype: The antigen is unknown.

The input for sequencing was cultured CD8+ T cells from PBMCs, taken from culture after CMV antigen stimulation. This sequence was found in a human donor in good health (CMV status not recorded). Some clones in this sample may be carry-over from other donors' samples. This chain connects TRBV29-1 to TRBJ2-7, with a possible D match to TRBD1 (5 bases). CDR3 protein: CSVSPGHSYEQYF. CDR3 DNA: TGCAGCGTCTCTCCAGGGCACTCCTACGAGCAGTACTTC.